Shown below are 18 T cell receptor beta chains from a single sample sequenced in a study of control samples from healthy donors and cancer patients. Produced via immunoSEQ multiplex PCR; TCRdb's table is partial and in-frame only. The table lists roughly 2,000 clones, about 96% of them singletons. Sequences were obtained from PBMCs. Receptors were obtained from a man in his 70s with colorectal cancer.

The genes are TRBV6-5 and TRBJ2-7; D may be TRBD1 (5 bases). The CDR3 length is 13 residues. V was cut by 6 bases and J by 3 bases, with 12 bases left in between. Germline CDR1 reads MNHEY; CDR2 reads SVGAGI. The CDR3 here is CASRKGLYYEQYF. The CDR3 region has the DNA TGTGCCAGCAGAAAGGGGCTCTACTACGAGCAGTACTTC.

The CDR3 DNA sequence: TGTGCCAGCAGCTCGGACAGTCCCAATGAAAAACTGTTTTTT. This translates into CASSSDSPNEKLFF. The chain links TRBV11-1 to TRBJ1-4; D may be TRBD1 (6 bases). Trimming cost V 4 bases and J 5 bases, with 11 bases left between them. The V gene's germline CDR1 is SGHAT and CDR2 FQDESV (reference sequence). The CDR3 has 14 amino acids.

The chain employs TRBV28 and TRBJ1-1, with D possibly TRBD1 on 6 matching bases. V dropped 3 bases and J dropped 0 bases, with 11 bases sitting between them. The CDR3 has 15 amino acids. Germline CDR1 and CDR2: MDHEN and SYDVKM. This chain's CDR3 is CASSLPDRVNTEAFF. The CDR3 bases are TGTGCCAGCAGTTTGCCGGACAGAGTGAACACTGAAGCTTTCTTT.

This chain connects TRBV6-5 to TRBJ1-6; D is perhaps TRBD1 (6 bases). CDR1 and CDR2 (germline): MNHEY, SVGAGI. V lost 5 bases and J 4 bases, leaving 12 bases between the germline ends. The CDR3 is 15 residues long. The CDR3 region is CASSQGTDYNSPLHF. In nucleotides, the CDR3 is TGTGCCAGCAGTCAGGGGACTGATTATAATTCACCCCTCCACTTT.

V and J are TRBV5-6 and TRBJ2-7, with 9 bases identical to TRBD1. J was trimmed by 4 bases and V by 6 bases; bases with no gene match: 5. The CDR3 consists of 13 residues. CDR1 is SGHDT and CDR2 is YYEEEE in the germline V gene. CDR3 sequence (DNA): TGTGCCAGCAACCAACAGGGGGCGTACGAGCAGTACTTC. This sequence encodes CASNQQGAYEQYF.

This clone was recorded a few times. The chain has TRBV7-9 and TRBJ1-2, with 11 bases aligning to TRBD1. Trimming took 5 bases from V and 6 from J; bases not matched to a gene: 5. CDR1 is SEHNR, CDR2 FQNEAQ, per germline (reference sequence). This CDR3 is built from 14 residues. The CDR3 DNA sequence: TGTGCCAGCAGCGCCGGACAGGGGGCACATGGCTACACCTTC. This encodes CASSAGQGAHGYTF.

This rearrangement joins TRBV15 to TRBJ1-5, with TRBD1 identical over 7 bases. Germline assignment: CDR1 LNHNV and CDR2 YYDKDF (reference sequence). CDR3 length equals 15 residues. The trim removed 5 bases at V and 1 base at J, leaving 5 bases unmatched. DNA for the CDR3: TGTGCCACCAGCCCCAGGGGGGTCAGCAATCAGCCCCAGCATTTT. It encodes CATSPRGVSNQPQHF.

The chain combines TRBV30 with TRBJ2-2, with D uncertain. V was clipped by 1 base and J by 7 bases, with 7 bases between them. The CDR3 totals 12 residues. Per germline, CDR1 GTSNPN and CDR2 SVGIG (reference sequence). In DNA form, the CDR3 reads TGTGCCTGGAGTGAAGGCGGCGGGGAGCTGTTTTTT. Amino acid sequence: CAWSEGGGELFF.

The chain combines TRBV7-6 with TRBJ1-1; D call uncertain. Trimming shortened V by 1 base and J by 5 bases, and 14 bases separated the two germline ends. Looked up from germline, CDR1 is SGHVS and CDR2 is FNYEAQ. The CDR3 is 15 amino acids. The CDR3 DNA follows: TGTGCCAGCAGCTTAGAAGAGTCAGGTGGGACTGAAGCTTTCTTT. It codes for CASSLEESGGTEAFF.

CDR3: CASSPELGYEQYF. The CDR3 DNA reads TGTGCCAGCTCACCGGAGTTGGGCTACGAGCAGTACTTC. This chain links TRBV18 with TRBJ2-7; D remains ambiguous. CDR3 size: 13 residues. Trimming left V 3 bases short and J 3 bases short, with 9 bases between. The germline CDR1 and CDR2 sequences are KGHSH and LQKENI.

The V call is TRBV5-4, the J call TRBJ2-6; D is ambiguous. From germline, CDR1 is SGHNT and CDR2 YYREEE (reference sequence). This CDR3 has 14 amino acids. V lost 0 bases and J lost 8, with 9 bases in between. CDR3 residues: CASSLDEVSNVLTF. Written as DNA, the CDR3 is TGTGCCAGCAGCTTGGATGAGGTGTCCAACGTCCTGACTTTC.

The V gene is TRBV27, the J gene TRBJ1-2, with 9 positions matching TRBD1. The V gene's germline CDR1 is MNHEY and CDR2 SMNVEV (reference sequence). The CDR3 runs 15 residues. Losses at the gene ends were 2 bases for V and 5 bases for J; bases not matched to a gene: 6. The CDR3 loop reads CASSLADRGLYGYTF. CDR3 nucleotide sequence: TGTGCCAGCAGTTTAGCGGACAGGGGATTGTATGGCTACACCTTC.

The J gene is TRBJ2-7, the V gene TRBV4-2, with D maybe TRBD2 (6 bases). This CDR3 is built from 13 residues. The V end lost 2 bases, the J end lost 5 bases, and 10 bases lay between the germline ends. Germline V gene data show CDR1 as LGHNA and CDR2 as YNFKEQ. CDR3 protein: CASSQIGRNEQYF. In nucleotides, the CDR3 is TGTGCCAGCAGCCAAATCGGGAGAAACGAGCAGTACTTC.

This chain links TRBV2 with TRBJ1-1; 10 nucleotides match TRBD1. This CDR3 region has 14 residues. Germline trimming cut 6 bases from V and 5 bases from J; bases unmatched to any gene: 6. Germline CDR1 SNHLY, CDR2 FYNNEI. CDR3 loop: CASSLGQGTTEAFF. CDR3 in DNA: TGTGCCAGCAGCTTGGGACAGGGGACAACTGAAGCTTTCTTT.

The chain employs TRBV9 and TRBJ2-7, with D possibly matching TRBD1 (5 bases). The CDR3 is made up of 14 amino acids. With 3 bases removed from V and 2 bases from J, the gap between germline ends came to 12 bases. The germline V gene has CDR1 SGDLS and CDR2 YYNGEE. In nucleotides, the CDR3 is TGTGCCAGCAGCGCGCAGGGTTTACCCTACGAGCAGTACTTC. Translated: CASSAQGLPYEQYF.

The rearrangement links TRBV5-1 to TRBJ2-1, with D perhaps matching TRBD2 (6 bases). V lost 3 bases and J lost 6, with 16 bases in between. Looked up from germline, CDR1 is SGHRS and CDR2 is YFSETQ. The length of the CDR3 is 15 residues. CDR3 sequence: CASSSAGLGGNEQFF. CDR3 nucleotide sequence: TGCGCCAGCAGCTCGGCGGGACTCGGGGGCAATGAGCAGTTCTTC.

V is TRBV12-3 or TRBV12-4 and J is TRBJ1-2; D is undetermined. The CDR3 contains 12 residues. Trimming took 1 base from V and 5 from J, leaving 5 bases between them. CDR3 in amino acids: CASSLGVYGYTF. The DNA for the CDR3 is TGTGCCAGCAGTTTAGGAGTTTATGGCTACACCTTC.

This clone was counted once. V and J are TRBV10-1 and TRBJ1-3; D ambiguous. The germline V gene has CDR1 WNHNN and CDR2 SYGVQD (reference sequence). Trimming took off 0 bases at V and 0 bases at J, with 6 bases between the two ends. The CDR3 has 15 residues. This CDR3 reads CASSESGASGNTIYF. CDR3 bases: TGCGCCAGCAGTGAGTCCGGAGCCTCTGGAAACACCATATATTTT.